This T cell receptor beta chain was documented in a study of cytomegalovirus exposure and HLA in healthy donors. PCR employed 60 Vbeta and 13 Jbeta primers. Using immunoSEQ multiplex PCR, the repertoire was profiled, and TCRdb retains in-frame clones only, with some absent. The table records roughly 52,000 clones, about 80% of them present only once. Germline V gene data show CDR1 as SGHNT and CDR2 as YYREEE (reference sequence). Trimming pared 2 bases from V and 7 bases from J, leaving 10 bases between. The CDR3 has 13 amino acids. J is TRBJ2-1 and V is TRBV5-4; possible D gene TRBD1, 6 bases. The clonotype comes from a female donor in good health and CMV-seronegative. The sample consisted of PBMCs. Here the CDR3 reads CASSLGQGNEQFF. CDR3 DNA: TGTGCCAGCAGCTTAGGGCAGGGGAATGAGCAGTTCTTC.